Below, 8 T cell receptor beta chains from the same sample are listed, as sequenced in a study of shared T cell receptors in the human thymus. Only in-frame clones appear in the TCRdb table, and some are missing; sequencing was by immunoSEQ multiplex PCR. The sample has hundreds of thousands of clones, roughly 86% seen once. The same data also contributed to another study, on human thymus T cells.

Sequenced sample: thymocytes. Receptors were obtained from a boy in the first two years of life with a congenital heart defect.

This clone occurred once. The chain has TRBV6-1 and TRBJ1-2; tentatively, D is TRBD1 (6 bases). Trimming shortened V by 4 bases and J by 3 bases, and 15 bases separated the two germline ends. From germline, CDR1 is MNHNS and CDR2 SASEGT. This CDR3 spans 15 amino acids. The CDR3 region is CASSGGRRQDYGYTF. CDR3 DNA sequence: TGTGCCAGCAGTGGTGGGAGACGACAGGACTATGGCTACACCTTC.

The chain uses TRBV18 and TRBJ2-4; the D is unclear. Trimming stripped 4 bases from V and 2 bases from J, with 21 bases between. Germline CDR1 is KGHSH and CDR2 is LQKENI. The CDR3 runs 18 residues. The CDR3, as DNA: TGTGCCAGCTCACTGGGCAGTTCCACAGATGGTTCCAAAAACATTCAGTACTTC. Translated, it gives CASSLGSSTDGSKNIQYF. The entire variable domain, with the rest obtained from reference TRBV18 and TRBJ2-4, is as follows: NAGVMQNPRHLVRRRGQEARLRCSPMKGHSHVYWYRQLPEEGLKFMVYLQKENIIDESGMPKERFSAEFPKEGPSILRIQQVVRGDSAAYFCASSLGSSTDGSKNIQYFGAGTRLSVL.

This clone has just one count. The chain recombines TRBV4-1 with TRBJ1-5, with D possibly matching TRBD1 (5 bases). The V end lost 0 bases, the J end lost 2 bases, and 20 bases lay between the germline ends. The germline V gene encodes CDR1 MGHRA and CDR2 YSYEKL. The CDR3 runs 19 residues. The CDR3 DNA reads TGCGCCAGCAGCCAAGATGGGGCAGTAAGAAGTAAGCGCAATCAGCCCCAGCATTTT. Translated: CASSQDGAVRSKRNQPQHF.

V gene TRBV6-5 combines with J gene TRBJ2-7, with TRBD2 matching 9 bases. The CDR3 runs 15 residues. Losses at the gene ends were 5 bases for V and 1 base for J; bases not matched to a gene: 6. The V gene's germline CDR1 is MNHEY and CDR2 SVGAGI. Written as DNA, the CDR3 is TGTGCCAGCAGTACCCTAGCGGGGTTTTCCTACGAGCAGTACTTC. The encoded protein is CASSTLAGFSYEQYF.

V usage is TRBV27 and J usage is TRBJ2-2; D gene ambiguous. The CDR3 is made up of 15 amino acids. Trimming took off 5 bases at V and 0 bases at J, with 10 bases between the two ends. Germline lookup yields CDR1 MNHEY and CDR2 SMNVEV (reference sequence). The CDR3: CASSPPTSNTGELFF. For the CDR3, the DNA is TGTGCCAGCAGTCCCCCGACTTCGAACACCGGGGAGCTGTTTTTT.

The CDR3 protein is CASSPVAGGPETQYF. The CDR3 DNA reads as TGTGCCAGCAGCCCCGTTGCGGGAGGGCCGGAGACCCAGTACTTC. The V call is TRBV11-2, the J call TRBJ2-5; 9 bases map to TRBD2. The length of the CDR3 is 15 residues. V was pared by 5 bases and J by 5 bases, with 9 bases of the junction left unmatched. Per the germline V gene, CDR1 is SGHAT and CDR2 is FQNNGV.

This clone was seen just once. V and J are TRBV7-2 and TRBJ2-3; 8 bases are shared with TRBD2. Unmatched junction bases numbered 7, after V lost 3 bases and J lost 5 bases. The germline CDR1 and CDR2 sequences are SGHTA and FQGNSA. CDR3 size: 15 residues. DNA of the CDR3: TGTGCCAGCAGCTTCACGGGGGGGCGGGGAGATACGCAGTATTTT. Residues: CASSFTGGRGDTQYF.

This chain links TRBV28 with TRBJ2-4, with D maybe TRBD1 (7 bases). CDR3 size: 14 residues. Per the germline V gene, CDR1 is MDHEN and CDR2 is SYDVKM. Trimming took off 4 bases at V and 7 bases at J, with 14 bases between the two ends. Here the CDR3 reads CASSSGGRGNIQYF. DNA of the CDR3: TGTGCCAGCAGTTCAGGGGGACGGGGGAACATTCAGTACTTC.